This T cell receptor (beta chain) was recovered during a study of graft-versus-host responses after intestinal transplantation (dated by TCRdb to the early 2020s). In terms of the full investigation: Recipients received multivisceral, liver-intestinal, or isolated intestinal transplants. Anti-thymocyte globulin induction was given to all recipients, followed by maintenance tacrolimus and steroids for approximately three years. Bulk TCR-beta CDR3 sequencing was used to track graft-versus-host and host-versus-graft alloreactive T cell clones in the graft, circulation and bone marrow after intestinal transplantation. To identify alloreactive clones, pre-transplant mixed lymphocyte reaction products were sequenced and compared with unstimulated pre-transplant donor and recipient T cells. Of the roughly 26 intestinal transplant recipients enrolled in the cohort, one of whom was a retransplant, 3 patients without pretransplant specimens were excluded. A peak of at least 4% donor T cells among recipient peripheral blood mononuclear cells was the definition used for donor T cell macrochimerism. Samples from a few later patients were sequenced in-house on an Illumina MiSeq with MiXCR processing rather than by the commercial service. Beyond this particular receptor, the publication reports: Patients with donor T cell macrochimerism had high GvH to HvG T cell clonal ratios in their allografts. GvH clones were found in recipient bone marrow, and some of the GvH clones appeared earlier in ileal mucosa or blood, which is consistent with an intestinal mucosal origin. Peak levels of circulating GvH clones were associated with declines in HvG clones early after transplant. The conclusions were limited by the relatively low number and heterogeneity of the intestinal transplant patients.

The sample's time point label is to be understood as: cells obtained before transplantation from donor or recipient. In the mixed lymphocyte reactions, roughly 200,000 CFSE-labeled pre-transplant responders were plated with roughly 200,000 irradiated violet-dye-labeled stimulators and cultured for 6 days. Proliferating CD3+CD4+CFSE-low and CD3+CD8+CFSE-low responder cells were FACS-sorted on a BD Influx sorter after the mixed lymphocyte reaction. This clone appeared once. No base quality values were provided; no much bigger clone lies one nucleotide off. Library preparation was by the immunoSEQ multiplex PCR assay. For most patients, genomic DNA was isolated with the Qiagen DNeasy Blood and Tissue Kit and sent frozen to Adaptive Biotechnologies for TCR sequencing. Adaptive Biotechnologies carried out high-throughput TCR-beta CDR3 sequencing of genomic DNA for most patients. The source study handled its data this way. Adaptive's ImmunoSEQ software supplied the TCR sequencing data for about 18 patients, while MiXCR and VDJtools were used to process a few other patients. CD4 versus CD8 sorting errors were corrected by removing sequences found in both subsets at a frequency ratio below 5:1. CDR3 nucleotide sequences shared between donor and recipient were removed because their origin could not be assigned. At least 2-fold expansion over unstimulated cells and a minimum CFSE-low frequency of 0.002% (template counts) or 0.001% (read counts) were required for clones to be classified as alloreactive. Clones were considered mappable if detected in sequenced pre-transplant spleen, lymph node, or MLR CFSE-low populations of the donor or recipient. The cumulative frequency of alloreactive clones was calculated as a percentage of all sequences, weighted by copy number. This is the immuneACCESS table as TCRdb keeps it, with only in-frame sequences that have V and J called. A part of the clones is gone; compared with another copy, unresolved V genes explain less than half, and the rest is unexplained. V and J calls plus clone size are reproduced from that table; the DNA served to infer D and trimming. Present in this sample are around 15,000 clones, about 30% of which were seen just once. The ten largest account for approximately 3.5% of the sample.

The V end gives up 3 bases and the J end 0 bases, leaving 2 bases in the junction not matched to a gene. There are 15 amino acids in the CDR3, from cysteine to phenylalanine inclusive. Just CDR3 DNA is preserved here, 45 bases in frame from base 1. CDR1 is given as SGHRS and CDR2 as YFSETQ, both from the germline V gene. The sample was alloreactive CD4+ T cells from a mixed lymphocyte reaction culture, taken before intestinal transplant. According to the study, the label for this sample's cell subset or site signals: CFSE-low proliferating T cells sorted from roughly 6-day pre-transplant mixed lymphocyte reaction (GvH or HvG direction). The chain was built from TRBV5-1 and TRBJ2-7; 11 central nucleotides agree with TRBD2. The receptor's source is a human patient who received an intestinal transplant. CDR3 sequence: CASSSGLAGSYEQYF. The nucleotide sequence reads as follows: TGCGCCAGCAGCTCCGGACTAGCGGGCTCCTACGAGCAGTACTTC. Reference TRBV5-1 and TRBJ2-7 genes cover what lies past the CDR3, so the full variable domain is KAGVTQTPRYLIKTRGQQVTLSCSPISGHRSVSWYQQTPGQGLQFLFEYFSETQRNKGNFPGRFSGRQFSNSRSEMNVSTLELGDSALYLCASSSGLAGSYEQYFGPGTRLTVT.